The T cell receptor (beta chain) under discussion was sequenced for a study of T cell responses to AZD1222 COVID-19 vaccine. The V gene's germline CDR1 is MNHEY and CDR2 SMNVEV (reference sequence). V lost 3 bases, J lost 14 bases, and 9 bases stayed unmatched. The CDR3 is 14 residues long. Repertoires were generated with immunoSEQ multiplex PCR, while TCRdb's copy carries only in-frame clones and drops some. The sample contains about 140,000 clones, 92% of which appear only once. A remark on this clone: Its antigen remains unidentified.

Study-level results: The span of vaccine-associated CD4 TCRs extended across spike, with dominance at 160-218 and 743-854. Epitopes outside B.1.351 and B.1.1.7 mutated regions reportedly drew nearly half of spike TCRs.

This material consisted of peripheral blood, taken 28 days after the second AZD1222 dose. The source is an adult who received the AZD1222 COVID-19 vaccine. The chain is built from TRBV27 and TRBJ1-6, with TRBD1 matching over 8 bases. As DNA, the CDR3 is TGTGCCAGCAGTTTTGACAGGGGTTCGGGGGCCCTCCACTTT. Its protein product is CASSFDRGSGALHF.